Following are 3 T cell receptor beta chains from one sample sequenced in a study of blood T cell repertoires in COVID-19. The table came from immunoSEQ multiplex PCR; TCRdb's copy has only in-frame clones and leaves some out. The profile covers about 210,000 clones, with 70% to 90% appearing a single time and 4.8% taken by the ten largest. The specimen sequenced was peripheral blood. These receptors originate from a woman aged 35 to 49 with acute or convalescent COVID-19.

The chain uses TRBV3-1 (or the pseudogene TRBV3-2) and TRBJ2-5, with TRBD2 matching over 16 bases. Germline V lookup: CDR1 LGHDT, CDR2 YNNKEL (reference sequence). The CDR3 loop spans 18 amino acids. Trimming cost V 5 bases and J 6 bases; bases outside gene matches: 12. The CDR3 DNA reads TGTGCCAGCAGCTTACCAGGGACTAGCGGGGGGGAAACCAAGACCCAGTACTTC. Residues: CASSLPGTSGGETKTQYF.

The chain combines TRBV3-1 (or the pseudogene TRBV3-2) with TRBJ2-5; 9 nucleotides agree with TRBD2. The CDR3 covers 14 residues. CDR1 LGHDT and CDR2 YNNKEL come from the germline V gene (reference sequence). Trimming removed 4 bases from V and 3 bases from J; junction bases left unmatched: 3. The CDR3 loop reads CASSPGTSKETQYF. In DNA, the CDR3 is TGTGCCAGCAGCCCCGGGACTAGCAAAGAGACCCAGTACTTC.

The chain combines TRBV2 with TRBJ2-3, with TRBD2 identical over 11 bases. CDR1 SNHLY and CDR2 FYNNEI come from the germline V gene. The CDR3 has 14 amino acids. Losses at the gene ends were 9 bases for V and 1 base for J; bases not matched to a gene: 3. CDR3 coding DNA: TGTGCCAGTCTGACTAGCGGGGGCACAGATACGCAGTATTTT. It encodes CASLTSGGTDTQYF. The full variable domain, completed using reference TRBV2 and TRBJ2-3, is EPEVTQTPSHQVTQMGQEVILRCVPISNHLYFYWYRQILGQKVEFLVSFYNNEISEKSEIFDDQFSVERPDGSNFTLKIRSTKLEDSAMYFCASLTSGGTDTQYFGPGTRLTVL.